These 15 T cell receptor beta chains share one sample of origin, sequenced in a study of cytomegalovirus exposure and HLA in healthy donors. The PCR employed 60 Vbeta primers together with 13 Jbeta primers. Repertoires were generated with immunoSEQ multiplex PCR, while TCRdb's copy carries only in-frame clones and drops some. The sample shows approximately 110,000 clones, approximately 78% of them seen only once. Sequencing was performed on PBMCs. The receptors originated from a man aged 40-50 years in good health and CMV-seronegative.

The chain couples TRBV20-1 to TRBJ1-2; D gene uncertain. This CDR3 has 11 residues. The germline V gene encodes CDR1 DFQATT and CDR2 SNEGSKA (reference sequence). V lost 6 bases and J 4 bases, leaving 9 bases between the germline ends. The CDR3 DNA reads TGCAGTGCCGACGAGGTCTATGGCTACACCTTC. As protein: CSADEVYGYTF.

This rearrangement joins TRBV27 to TRBJ1-2; D may be TRBD1 (6 bases). The germline V gene encodes CDR1 MNHEY and CDR2 SMNVEV (reference sequence). CDR3 size: 16 residues. The ends were cut back, 2 bases at V and 4 bases at J, with 17 bases in the middle. The CDR3 DNA is TGTGCCAGCAGTTTAAGAGAGGGGGAGCTCCCCTATGGCTACACCTTC. Encoded protein: CASSLREGELPYGYTF.

The chain joins TRBV27 to TRBJ1-3; D may be TRBD1 (5 bases). CDR3 size: 16 residues. Trimming removed 5 bases from V and 0 bases from J, with 14 bases in between. Germline V gives CDR1 MNHEY, CDR2 SMNVEV (reference sequence). CDR3 DNA: TGTGCCAGCAGTCGGCATTCCGGGGGCTCTGGAAACACCATATATTTT. It is translated as CASSRHSGGSGNTIYF.

This chain uses TRBV7-9 with TRBJ2-3, with 8 bases aligning to TRBD1. This CDR3 region has 15 residues. Unmatched junction bases numbered 2, after V lost 3 bases and J lost 0 bases. The germline V gene has CDR1 SEHNR and CDR2 FQNEAQ (reference sequence). The CDR3 DNA reads as TGTGCCAGCAGCTTGGGGACAGGTAGCACAGATACGCAGTATTTT. This encodes CASSLGTGSTDTQYF.

This clone has only a few counts. The V gene is TRBV7-8, the J gene TRBJ1-2, with 7 bases identical to TRBD1. The CDR3 spans 14 residues. Trimming removed 5 bases from V and 5 bases from J; junction bases left unmatched: 8. Germline CDR1 and CDR2: SGHVS and FQNEAQ. CDR3 amino acids: CASSPGGTAYGYTF. Here the CDR3 DNA reads TGTGCCAGCAGCCCGGGAGGGACAGCTTATGGCTACACCTTC.

The chain has TRBV4-3 and TRBJ1-2; maybe TRBD1 (6 bases). The germline V and J ends were trimmed by 2 bases and 5 bases, with 12 bases remaining between them. CDR1 is LGHNA, CDR2 YSLEER, per germline. This CDR3 has 14 amino acids. The CDR3 DNA follows: TGCGCCAGCAGCCAAATCCGAGGGACATATGGCTACACCTTC. This gives the protein CASSQIRGTYGYTF.

V is TRBV10-3 and J is TRBJ1-2; possibly TRBD1 for D (6 bases). Trimming removed 6 bases at V and 5 bases at J, with 13 bases between. The germline gives CDR1 ENHRY, CDR2 SYGVKD. The CDR3 has 13 amino acids. Here the CDR3 reads CAISPTGPYGYTF. CDR3 DNA sequence: TGTGCCATCAGCCCGACAGGCCCATATGGCTACACCTTC.

The chain combines TRBV29-1 with TRBJ2-1; 12 nucleotides agree with TRBD2. Germline V CDR1 and CDR2: SQVTM, ANQGSEA. V lost 4 bases, J lost 1 base, and 8 bases stayed unmatched. The CDR3 is 17 amino acids. CDR3 amino acids: CSVGRTSGAHSYNEQFF. In nucleotides, the CDR3 is TGCAGCGTTGGACGGACTAGCGGGGCACATTCCTACAATGAGCAGTTCTTC.

The chain has TRBV28 and TRBJ1-5, with TRBD1 matching over 10 bases. Germline trimming cut 5 bases from V and 10 bases from J; bases unmatched to any gene: 14. This CDR3 contains 16 residues. Germline CDR1 is MDHEN and CDR2 is SYDVKM. The CDR3 bases are TGTGCCAGCAGTCACCAGGGACAGGGGTATATCATACCCCAGCATTTT. It codes for CASSHQGQGYIIPQHF.

This chain connects TRBV6-6 to TRBJ2-5; 8 nucleotides align to TRBD1. Germline values: CDR1 MNHNY, CDR2 SVGAGI (reference sequence). V shed 5 bases and J 10 bases; nucleotides not matched to a gene: 15. This CDR3 has 15 residues. The CDR3, as DNA: TGTGCCAGCAGTGCCTCCGGACAGGGTTGGGTGCTCCAGTACTTC. Translation: CASSASGQGWVLQYF.

The chain links TRBV7-9 to TRBJ1-1, with D unclear. Germline CDR1 and CDR2: SEHNR and FQNEAQ (reference sequence). The CDR3 is made up of 13 amino acids. Trimming pared 3 bases from V and 8 bases from J, leaving 13 bases between. The CDR3 DNA reads TGTGCCAGCAGCTTCGGACTATCTAAGGAAGCTTTCTTT. Protein sequence: CASSFGLSKEAFF.

The chain employs TRBV7-2 and TRBJ1-2; D unclear. Germline V CDR1 and CDR2: SGHTA, FQGNSA. V was cut by 0 bases and J by 6 bases, with 11 bases left in between. The CDR3 loop spans 14 amino acids. In DNA form, the CDR3 reads TGTGCCAGCAGCTTAGCGGGGAGAGGAAATGGCTACACCTTC. It encodes CASSLAGRGNGYTF.

The CDR3 spells CASSIDPPGTGGHAGNTIYF. CDR3 sequence (DNA): TGTGCCAGTAGTATAGATCCTCCCGGGACAGGGGGGCATGCTGGAAACACCATATATTTT. This chain links TRBV19 with TRBJ1-3; 11 nucleotides align to TRBD1. The CDR3 extends over 20 amino acids. CDR1 and CDR2 (germline): LNHDA, SQIVND (reference sequence). Trimming removed 0 bases from V and 2 bases from J; junction bases left unmatched: 12. Filled out from reference TRBV19 and TRBJ1-3, the complete variable domain reads DGGITQSPKYLFRKEGQNVTLSCEQNLNHDAMYWYRQDPGQGLRLIYYSQIVNDFQKGDIAEGYSVSREKKESFPLTVTSAQKNPTAFYLCASSIDPPGTGGHAGNTIYFGEGSWLTVV.

The chain couples TRBV7-3 to TRBJ2-3; D is ambiguous. The CDR3 covers 12 residues. V was shortened by 3 bases and J by 6 bases, with 7 bases between the two germline ends. Germline values: CDR1 SGHTA, CDR2 FQGTGA. In DNA, the CDR3 is TGTGCCAGCAGCTTCTTGGGCGATACGCAGTATTTT. As protein: CASSFLGDTQYF.

CDR3 residues: CASSVARDRGTGRAFF. CDR3 nucleotides: TGTGCCAGCAGCGTAGCTAGGGACAGGGGGACCGGGAGGGCTTTCTTT. This rearrangement joins TRBV9 to TRBJ1-1; 11 bases map to TRBD1. This CDR3 region has 16 residues. After removal of 0 bases from V and 11 bases from J, the junction contained 12 bases not matched to a gene. Germline CDR1 is SGDLS and CDR2 is YYNGEE.